Each of the 18 T cell receptor beta chains below was sequenced from the same sample in a study of blood T cell repertoires in COVID-19. Sequencing used immunoSEQ multiplex PCR; TCRdb keeps in-frame clones, though not all of them. Here the sample spans about 160,000 clones, approximately 87% being singletons. Sequenced input: peripheral blood. All receptors come from a woman in her seventies with COVID-19, enrolled during active disease.

The genes are TRBV3-1 (or the pseudogene TRBV3-2) and TRBJ1-3, with D uncertain. Germline V lookup: CDR1 LGHDT, CDR2 YNNKEL (reference sequence). The V and J ends lost 9 bases and 1 base respectively, with 10 bases between them. The CDR3 is 13 amino acids. The CDR3 bases are TGTGCCAGTTTGGGAGGGTCTGGAAACACCATATATTTT. Translating it yields CASLGGSGNTIYF.

This clone was counted a few times. The chain recombines TRBV19 with TRBJ1-1; 7 nucleotides line up with TRBD1. The germline V gene has CDR1 LNHDA and CDR2 SQIVND (reference sequence). This CDR3 is built from 13 residues. The V gene end was trimmed by 4 bases and the J gene end by 6 bases; junction bases not matched to a gene: 5. The CDR3 region is CASSRDRSAEAFF. The CDR3 DNA reads as TGTGCCAGTAGTAGGGACAGAAGCGCTGAAGCTTTCTTT.

This rearrangement joins TRBV5-1 to TRBJ1-3; 10 nucleotides align to TRBD1. Germline values: CDR1 SGHRS, CDR2 YFSETQ. This CDR3 has 16 residues. The junction had 4 bases not matched to a gene; V was cut back by 4 bases and J by 0 bases. This chain's CDR3 is CASSPDRGYSGNTIYF. In nucleotides, the CDR3 is TGCGCCAGCAGCCCGGACAGGGGGTACTCTGGAAACACCATATATTTT.

The V and J genes are TRBV13 and TRBJ2-5, with D maybe TRBD2 (5 bases). Germline CDR1 reads PRHDT; CDR2 reads FYEKMQ (reference sequence). V was trimmed by 5 bases and J by 2 bases, leaving 15 bases between them. This CDR3 is built from 15 residues. CDR3 sequence reads: CASSHGRGGQETQYF. The CDR3 DNA reads as TGTGCCAGCAGCCACGGTCGGGGTGGGCAAGAGACCCAGTACTTC.

The V call is TRBV7-8, the J call TRBJ2-1; D is possibly TRBD1 (5 bases). CDR1 is SGHVS and CDR2 is FQNEAQ in the germline V gene. The V and J ends lost 1 base and 1 base respectively, with 14 bases between them. The CDR3 is 17 amino acids. CDR3 coding DNA: TGTGCCAGCAGCTTAGAAGGGGCAGGGTTGTCCTACAATGAGCAGTTCTTC. Residues: CASSLEGAGLSYNEQFF.

CDR3 in DNA: TGTGCCAGCAGCCCGGGACAGGGTAGCTCCTACGAGCAGTACTTC. Its protein is CASSPGQGSSYEQYF. The chain has TRBV3-1 (or the pseudogene TRBV3-2) and TRBJ2-7; TRBD1 agrees at 9 bases. This CDR3 spans 15 amino acids. The V gene end was trimmed by 4 bases and the J gene end by 0 bases; junction bases not matched to a gene: 4. Germline V CDR1 and CDR2: LGHDT, YNNKEL (reference sequence).

The rearrangement joins TRBV10-1 to TRBJ2-5, with 8 bases matching TRBD1. V was pared by 3 bases and J by 4 bases, with 7 bases of the junction left unmatched. The CDR3 consists of 15 residues. Germline V gives CDR1 WNHNN, CDR2 SYGVQD (reference sequence). CDR3 sequence: CASSESGGFGETQYF. The CDR3 DNA is TGCGCCAGCAGTGAATCAGGGGGCTTCGGAGAGACCCAGTACTTC.

In DNA, the CDR3 is TGTGCCAGTAGCAAAGTTTTCAAGGGAGCAGGCTATGGCTACACCTTC. Its protein product is CASSKVFKGAGYGYTF. This chain connects TRBV21-1 to TRBJ1-2. TRBV21-1 is deemed a pseudogene. This CDR3 has 16 residues.

This sequence joins TRBV5-1 and TRBJ1-6; possibly TRBD1 for D (5 bases). This CDR3 comprises 15 residues. Germline V CDR1 and CDR2: SGHRS, YFSETQ. Trimming removed 1 base at V and 6 bases at J, with 11 bases between. The CDR3 spells CASSLNTGTNSPLHF. The DNA of the CDR3 is TGCGCCAGCAGCTTGAACACAGGAACTAATTCACCCCTCCACTTT.

The J gene is TRBJ2-7, the V gene TRBV19, with a tentative D call TRBD2 (5 bases). Looked up from germline, CDR1 is LNHDA and CDR2 is SQIVND (reference sequence). The CDR3 contains 13 residues. V lost 4 bases and J 3 bases, leaving 10 bases between the germline ends. The CDR3 DNA follows: TGTGCCAGTAGTAAGGACGGGATCTACGAGCAGTACTTC. Its translation is CASSKDGIYEQYF.

The chain carries TRBV25-1 and TRBJ2-5, with 13 bases matching TRBD2. V trimming: 1 base; J trimming: 3 bases; junction bases outside the gene matches: 8. Germline V CDR1 and CDR2: MGHDK, SYGVNS. This CDR3 comprises 18 residues. The CDR3 is CASSEFGLAGVGKETQYF. The CDR3 DNA follows: TGTGCCAGCAGTGAATTCGGACTAGCGGGGGTTGGGAAAGAGACCCAGTACTTC.

This chain joins TRBV5-1 and TRBJ2-6, with unresolved D. Germline assignment: CDR1 SGHRS and CDR2 YFSETQ. Trimming took 4 bases from V and 1 from J, leaving 6 bases between them. The CDR3 extends over 14 amino acids. CDR3 in amino acids: CASSETSGANVLTF. CDR3 DNA sequence: TGCGCCAGCAGCGAGACTTCTGGGGCCAACGTCCTGACTTTC.

The chain has TRBV30 and TRBJ2-7, with D possibly TRBD1 on 6 matching bases. Germline CDR1 reads GTSNPN; CDR2 reads SVGIG (reference sequence). Trimming removed 0 bases from V and 2 bases from J, with 11 bases in between. The CDR3 length is 14 residues. CDR3 DNA sequence: TGTGCCTGGAGTGTAGGGCAGGGGCCCTACGAGCAGTACTTC. Translated, it gives CAWSVGQGPYEQYF.

The chain joins TRBV12-5 to TRBJ1-4, with TRBD1 identical over 7 bases. The junction had 12 bases not matched to a gene; V was cut back by 6 bases and J by 8 bases. Germline values: CDR1 LGHNT, CDR2 FRNRAP. CDR3 size: 15 residues. The CDR3 region has the DNA TGTGCTAGTGGCCCCGACAGGGCACCGGGGGAAAAACTGTTTTTT. This sequence encodes CASGPDRAPGEKLFF.

The genes are TRBV4-1 and TRBJ1-1, with no clear D. This CDR3 is 15 amino acids long. The ends were cut back, 1 base at V and 0 bases at J, with 9 bases in the middle. Germline loops: CDR1 MGHRA, CDR2 YSYEKL. DNA of the CDR3: TGCGCCAGCAGCCAAGGTAACACCATGAACACTGAAGCTTTCTTT. Translated, it gives CASSQGNTMNTEAFF.

This clone was found once. J is TRBJ1-3 and V is TRBV2; D is unclear. With 7 bases removed from V and 0 bases from J, the gap between germline ends came to 7 bases. Germline-derived CDR1 and CDR2 are SNHLY and FYNNEI. The CDR3 runs to 13 residues. Here the CDR3 DNA reads TGTGCCAGCACACTTTTCTCTGGAAACACCATATATTTT. This translates into CASTLFSGNTIYF. Variable domain in full (rest from reference TRBV2 and TRBJ1-3): EPEVTQTPSHQVTQMGQEVILRCVPISNHLYFYWYRQILGQKVEFLVSFYNNEISEKSEIFDDQFSVERPDGSNFTLKIRSTKLEDSAMYFCASTLFSGNTIYFGEGSWLTVV.

CDR3 in DNA: TGTGCCAGCAGTCTCCTGGGCAGGGGTAACGGCTACACCTTC. Its protein product is CASSLLGRGNGYTF. The V and J genes are TRBV27 and TRBJ1-2; the D gene is possibly TRBD1 (6 bases). CDR3 length: 14 residues. CDR1 MNHEY and CDR2 SMNVEV come from the germline V gene (reference sequence). V was clipped by 5 bases and J by 8 bases, with 18 bases between them.

The chain employs TRBV7-2 and TRBJ2-1, with TRBD2 matching 11 bases. The germline V gene has CDR1 SGHTA and CDR2 FQGNSA. V trimming: 7 bases; J trimming: 3 bases; junction bases outside the gene matches: 2. The CDR3 is made up of 14 amino acids. This CDR3 reads CASIGTSGYNEQFF. CDR3 nucleotides: TGTGCCAGCATAGGGACTAGCGGCTACAATGAGCAGTTCTTC.